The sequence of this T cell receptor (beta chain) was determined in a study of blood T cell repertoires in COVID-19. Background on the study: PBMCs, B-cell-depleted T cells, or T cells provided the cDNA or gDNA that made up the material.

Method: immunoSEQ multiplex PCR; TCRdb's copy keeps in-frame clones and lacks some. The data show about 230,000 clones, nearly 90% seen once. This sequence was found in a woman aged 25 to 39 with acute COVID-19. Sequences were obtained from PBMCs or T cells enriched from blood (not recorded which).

The CDR3 DNA is TGTGCCAGCACCCCTAGTGAGGTTCATGAGCAGTTCTTC. This translates into CASTPSEVHEQFF. The rearrangement links TRBV2 to TRBJ2-1; no firm D call. Trimming left V 7 bases short and J 8 bases short, with 15 bases between. The germline V gene has CDR1 SNHLY and CDR2 FYNNEI. The CDR3 is made up of 13 amino acids.